This T cell receptor (beta chain) appears in the sequencing data of a study of OX40 agonist ivuxolimab in advanced cancers. The table came from immunoSEQ multiplex PCR; TCRdb's copy has only in-frame clones and leaves some out. The sample records 16,000 or so clones, 86% being singletons. A remark on this clone: Its antigen remains unidentified.

Study-level findings and limits: Clones of CD4+ and CD8+ blood T cells grew by week 6 at doses of 0.1 to 3.0 mg/kg.

The CDR3 runs to 15 residues. Unmatched junction bases numbered 10, after V lost 3 bases and J lost 7 bases. CDR1 is ENHRY, CDR2 SYGVKD, per germline. The specimen comprised CD4+ or CD8+ T cells sorted from blood, sampled in a trial of the OX40 agonist ivuxolimab. This clonotype was obtained from an adult with an advanced solid tumor such as melanoma, head and neck, liver or kidney cancer. The chain recombines TRBV10-3 with TRBJ2-7, with 9 nucleotides matching TRBD2. CDR3 sequence reads: CAISEVSGRINEQYF. CDR3 bases: TGTGCCATCAGTGAAGTTAGCGGGAGAATTAATGAGCAGTACTTC.